Below, 31 T cell receptor beta chains from the same sample are listed, as sequenced in a study of shared clonotypes between healthy human individuals. Clones were read by immunoSEQ multiplex PCR, and TCRdb kept only the in-frame ones, dropping some. The table records approximately 2.5 million clones, approximately 93% of them present only once. Specimen: naive CD4+ T cells from PBMCs. Subset reported: CD45RA+ positively selected. These receptors were taken from a man between 18 and 35 years old in good health. Some clones in this sample may be carry-over from other donors' samples.

V usage is TRBV19 and J usage is TRBJ2-5, with D perhaps given as TRBD1 or TRBD2 (6 bases each). The length of the CDR3 is 18 residues. Germline V gene sequence: CDR1 LNHDA, CDR2 SQIVND (reference sequence). Trimming took off 2 bases at V and 4 bases at J, with 23 bases between the two ends. The DNA for the CDR3 is TGTGCCAGTAGTATACGAGGAACGGCCCACAGGGAGGCAGAGACCCAGTACTTC. Residues: CASSIRGTAHREAETQYF.

The chain links TRBV30 to TRBJ2-3; 10 positions agree with TRBD1. V lost 2 bases and J lost 2; bases outside the gene matches: 4. There are 15 residues in the CDR3. CDR1 is GTSNPN and CDR2 is SVGIG in the germline V gene (reference sequence). The CDR3 loop reads CAWSPGQGITDTQYF. The CDR3 DNA sequence: TGTGCCTGGAGTCCGGGACAGGGGATCACAGATACGCAGTATTTT.

The chain has TRBV6-5 and TRBJ2-2; no clear D gene. This CDR3 spans 15 amino acids. Germline assignment: CDR1 MNHEY and CDR2 SVGAGI. Trimming took 9 bases from V and 0 from J, leaving 14 bases between them. The CDR3 here is CASAHRATNTGELFF. The DNA of the CDR3 is TGTGCCAGTGCCCACCGGGCCACGAACACCGGGGAGCTGTTTTTT.

There are a few counts of this clone. The chain combines TRBV7-9 with TRBJ1-1; possibly TRBD1 for D (5 bases). Germline V gene data show CDR1 as SEHNR and CDR2 as FQNEAQ (reference sequence). Trimming stripped 1 base from V and 11 bases from J, with 11 bases between. The CDR3 extends over 12 amino acids. In nucleotides, the CDR3 is TGTGCCAGCAGCTTAGAGCCCGGGGCCGCTTTCTTT. Translating it yields CASSLEPGAAFF.

This clone was recorded only once. This chain links TRBV10-3 with TRBJ1-5, with D possibly matching TRBD1 (6 bases). The CDR3 loop spans 17 amino acids. The V end was cut by 4 bases, the J end by 2 bases, with 18 bases between. Germline V gene data show CDR1 as ENHRY and CDR2 as SYGVKD. The CDR3 loop is CAISASDKGGGNQPQHF. CDR3 nucleotides: TGTGCCATCAGTGCTTCGGACAAGGGGGGTGGCAATCAGCCCCAGCATTTT.

The chain couples TRBV25-1 to TRBJ2-7, with no clear D. The CDR3 extends over 15 amino acids. V dropped 6 bases and J dropped 2 bases, with 17 bases sitting between them. Looked up from germline, CDR1 is MGHDK and CDR2 is SYGVNS. The DNA of the CDR3 is TGTGCCAGCAGCCCAACAGAAAGCAGAGCCTACGAGCAGTACTTC. It is translated as CASSPTESRAYEQYF.

This chain joins TRBV6-1 and TRBJ2-7, with 10 bases that match TRBD1. Per germline, CDR1 MNHNS and CDR2 SASEGT. Germline trimming cut 6 bases from V and 3 bases from J; bases unmatched to any gene: 8. CDR3 length: 15 residues. CDR3 DNA sequence: TGTGCCAGCAGCCGCGAGACAGGGGGCCTCTACGAGCAGTACTTC. Amino acid sequence: CASSRETGGLYEQYF.

The chain couples TRBV9 to TRBJ2-3; D gene uncertain. Per germline, CDR1 SGDLS and CDR2 YYNGEE. This CDR3 has 14 amino acids. Trimming cost V 0 bases and J 6 bases, with 11 bases left between them. CDR3 sequence: CASSVELAPDTQYF. In DNA, the CDR3 is TGTGCCAGCAGCGTAGAACTCGCCCCGGATACGCAGTATTTT. Full variable domain (remainder filled in from reference TRBV9 and TRBJ2-3): DSGVTQTPKHLITATGQRVTLRCSPRSGDLSVYWYQQSLDQGLQFLIQYYNGEERAKGNILERFSAQQFPDLHSELNLSSLELGDSALYFCASSVELAPDTQYFGPGTRLTVL.

The V and J genes are TRBV7-3 and TRBJ2-1; D remains unclear. V shed 4 bases and J shed 8 bases, with 9 bases lying between them. From germline, CDR1 is SGHTA and CDR2 FQGTGA. The CDR3 has 12 residues. CDR3 coding DNA: TGTGCCAGCAGCTCGCTAGGTTATGAGCAGTTCTTC. Its translation is CASSSLGYEQFF.

V gene TRBV6-1 combines with J gene TRBJ1-1, with 8 bases matching TRBD1. This CDR3 is built from 15 residues. Germline values: CDR1 MNHNS, CDR2 SASEGT. V was clipped by 7 bases and J by 1 base; unmatched bases: 8. The CDR3 DNA follows: TGTGCCAGCATTCCGACAGGGGCCGCGAACACTGAAGCTTTCTTT. It yields the protein CASIPTGAANTEAFF.

The chain joins TRBV19 to TRBJ2-1; the match to TRBD2 covers 13 bases. Germline V CDR1 and CDR2: LNHDA, SQIVND (reference sequence). The CDR3 covers 17 residues. J was trimmed by 7 bases and V by 6 bases; bases with no gene match: 12. CDR3 DNA: TGTGCCAGTAGCCCATACGGGACTAGCGGGACGAGGAATGAGCAGTTCTTC. Translating it yields CASSPYGTSGTRNEQFF.

This clone appeared a single time. The CDR3 sequence is CASSDLQTSGTDTQYF. CDR3 nucleotides: TGTGCCAGCAGTGACCTTCAAACTAGCGGCACAGATACGCAGTATTTT. This rearrangement joins TRBV6-4 to TRBJ2-3, with TRBD2 matching over 7 bases. CDR3 length: 16 amino acids. After removal of 2 bases from V and 1 base from J, the junction contained 6 bases not matched to a gene. The germline CDR1 and CDR2 sequences are MRHNA and SNTAGT.

This clone occurred once. The chain joins TRBV12-5 to TRBJ2-7; D is ambiguous. The V end was cut by 4 bases, the J end by 5 bases, with 42 bases between. CDR3 size: 23 residues. Germline assignment: CDR1 LGHNT and CDR2 FRNRAP. The CDR3 reads CASGSPNIKPQVERVLSRHEQYF. For the CDR3, the DNA is TGTGCTAGTGGTTCCCCCAACATCAAACCCCAAGTGGAAAGGGTTTTAAGTAGGCACGAGCAGTACTTC.

Comments on this clone: At the DNA level, this CDR3 is encoded by other sequences in the same sample as well. V usage is TRBV5-1 and J usage is TRBJ1-1, with 10 bases matching TRBD1. The CDR3 is 13 residues long. The germline V gene encodes CDR1 SGHRS and CDR2 YFSETQ. V lost 4 bases, J lost 4 bases, and 1 base stayed unmatched. The CDR3 sequence is CASSRTGGTEAFF. In DNA, the CDR3 is TGCGCCAGCAGCCGGACAGGGGGCACTGAAGCTTTCTTT.

This clone was counted only a few times. This chain joins TRBV5-4 and TRBJ1-1, with D possibly being TRBD1 (6 bases). Germline loops: CDR1 SGHNT, CDR2 YYREEE (reference sequence). V was shortened by 6 bases and J by 2 bases, with 14 bases between the two germline ends. This CDR3 has 14 amino acids. CDR3 DNA sequence: TGTGCCAGCACCACAACAGGGATTAACACTGAAGCTTTCTTT. Its translation is CASTTTGINTEAFF.

The chain is built from TRBV28 and TRBJ1-5; 8 bases match TRBD1. Germline values: CDR1 MDHEN, CDR2 SYDVKM. The J segment lost 6 bases and the V segment lost 6 bases, leaving 10 bases of the junction unmatched. There are 15 residues in the CDR3. The chain's CDR3 is CASRPQGAAGQPQHF. The CDR3, as DNA: TGTGCCAGCAGGCCCCAGGGGGCCGCAGGTCAGCCCCAGCATTTT.

V and J are TRBV10-1 and TRBJ1-5; 9 bases map to TRBD1. The V gene's germline CDR1 is WNHNN and CDR2 SYGVQD (reference sequence). Trimming removed 4 bases from V and 9 bases from J; junction bases left unmatched: 22. This CDR3 spans 19 amino acids. In nucleotides, the CDR3 is TGCGCCAGCAGTGCACCGGGACAGGGATTGCAGGGGCTTGGGAGGCCCCAGCATTTT. As protein: CASSAPGQGLQGLGRPQHF.

This chain joins TRBV9 and TRBJ2-1, with no clear D. The germline V and J ends were trimmed by 1 base and 3 bases, with 11 bases remaining between them. The CDR3 has 15 residues. CDR1 is SGDLS, CDR2 YYNGEE, per germline. CDR3 in amino acids: CASSVSSGDYNEQFF. The CDR3 nucleotides read TGTGCCAGCAGCGTATCCTCCGGCGACTACAATGAGCAGTTCTTC.

The J gene is TRBJ2-7, the V gene TRBV4-3, with 7 bases lining up with TRBD1. CDR3 length equals 16 residues. Germline trimming cut 4 bases from V and 0 bases from J; bases unmatched to any gene: 9. Looked up from germline, CDR1 is LGHNA and CDR2 is YSLEER. The CDR3 sequence: CASSRFGTESSYEQYF. CDR3 nucleotides: TGCGCCAGCAGCCGATTCGGGACAGAAAGCTCCTACGAGCAGTACTTC.

In nucleotides, the CDR3 is TGTGCCAGCAGCACCCGGGCCAGCGGTAGTACCGGGGAGCTGTTTTTT. It translates to CASSTRASGSTGELFF. V gene TRBV7-9 combines with J gene TRBJ2-2; possibly TRBD2 for D (5 bases). This CDR3 contains 16 residues. Trimming pared 5 bases from V and 5 bases from J, leaving 18 bases between. CDR1 and CDR2 from the germline V gene are SEHNR and FQNEAQ (reference sequence).

The chain couples TRBV11-3 to TRBJ2-1; D ambiguous. The CDR3 runs 15 residues. V lost 1 base and J lost 1, with 8 bases in between. Per germline, CDR1 SGHNT and CDR2 YENEEA. The CDR3 spells CASSLGAGSYNEQFF. Written as DNA, the CDR3 is TGTGCCAGCAGCTTAGGGGCAGGATCCTACAATGAGCAGTTCTTC.

The chain has TRBV5-4 and TRBJ2-5; 9 nucleotides match TRBD1. Germline values: CDR1 SGHNT, CDR2 YYREEE (reference sequence). CDR3 length: 19 amino acids. After removal of 2 bases from V and 6 bases from J, the junction contained 20 bases not matched to a gene. CDR3 loop: CASSLKSGTGGPRMKTQYF. The CDR3 coding sequence is TGTGCCAGCAGCTTAAAATCCGGAACAGGGGGCCCCAGAATGAAGACCCAGTACTTC. Full variable domain (missing parts from reference TRBV5-4 and TRBJ2-5): ETGVTQSPTHLIKTRGQQVTLRCSSQSGHNTVSWYQQALGQGPQFIFQYYREEENGRGNFPPRFSGLQFPNYSSELNVNALELDDSALYLCASSLKSGTGGPRMKTQYFGPGTRLLVL.

This sequence joins TRBV2 and TRBJ2-7, with 9 bases matching TRBD1. CDR3 size: 15 residues. Germline CDR1 SNHLY, CDR2 FYNNEI. V shed 8 bases, J shed 5 bases, and the junction held 13 bases outside the gene matches. Here the CDR3 DNA reads TGTGCCAGCGGTCAACTCCGGGGACAGGGAGACGAGCAGTACTTC. It yields the protein CASGQLRGQGDEQYF.

This chain connects TRBV10-3 to TRBJ2-3; maybe TRBD2 (6 bases). Trimming removed 8 bases from V and 1 base from J, with 16 bases in between. Germline V CDR1 and CDR2: ENHRY, SYGVKD. The CDR3 runs 15 residues. The CDR3 reads CAIGESSVGTDTQYF. DNA for the CDR3: TGTGCCATCGGGGAATCTAGCGTCGGCACAGATACGCAGTATTTT.

In this sample, this clone turned up once. V and J are TRBV6-5 and TRBJ2-5; no clear D gene. V was trimmed by 10 bases and J by 5 bases, leaving 11 bases between them. This CDR3 region has 11 residues. Germline CDR1 MNHEY, CDR2 SVGAGI. The CDR3 coding sequence is TGTGCCACCAGCCGCGACGAGACCCAGTACTTC. Its translation is CATSRDETQYF.

The chain joins TRBV11-3 to TRBJ2-1, with D perhaps TRBD2 (5 bases). The ends were cut back, 5 bases at V and 1 base at J, with 15 bases in the middle. CDR3 length equals 16 residues. Germline-derived CDR1 and CDR2 are SGHNT and YENEEA. The CDR3: CASSPRAVTSYNEQFF. DNA for the CDR3: TGTGCCAGCAGCCCCCGAGCGGTAACGTCCTACAATGAGCAGTTCTTC.

V and J are TRBV7-9 and TRBJ2-1, with TRBD2 matching over 8 bases. Per the germline V gene, CDR1 is SEHNR and CDR2 is FQNEAQ (reference sequence). V lost 4 bases and J lost 6; bases outside the gene matches: 11. The CDR3 has 16 amino acids. In DNA, the CDR3 is TGTGCCAGCAGCTGGGCCGGCGGGACTAGGGGCAATGAGCAGTTCTTC. The encoded protein is CASSWAGGTRGNEQFF.

The chain combines TRBV7-2 with TRBJ2-7; D possibly corresponds to TRBD1 (6 bases). The CDR3 sequence is 14 residues long. V was pared by 1 base and J by 6 bases, with 13 bases between. In germline, CDR1 is SGHTA, CDR2 FQGNSA. The CDR3 loop reads CASSLVRGSGEQYF. The CDR3 DNA reads TGTGCCAGCAGCTTAGTAAGGGGGTCGGGCGAGCAGTACTTC.

This chain uses TRBV28 with TRBJ2-1; TRBD2 matches at 10 bases. Per germline, CDR1 MDHEN and CDR2 SYDVKM. CDR3 length: 15 amino acids. V shed 5 bases and J 9 bases; nucleotides not matched to a gene: 10. Written as DNA, the CDR3 is TGTGCCAGCAGTATGAGGAAGCGGGAGGGCGGTGAGCAGTTCTTC. Protein product: CASSMRKREGGEQFF. The full variable domain, with the rest looked up from reference TRBV28 and TRBJ2-1, is DVKVTQSSRYLVKRTGEKVFLECVQDMDHENMFWYRQDPGLGLRLIYFSYDVKMKEKGDIPEGYSVSREKKERFSLILESASTNQTSMYLCASSMRKREGGEQFFGPGTRLTVL.

The gene calls are TRBV5-1 and TRBJ2-1, with D possibly TRBD2 on 6 matching bases. Deletions cut 5 bases from V and 8 bases from J, with 20 bases between. The CDR3 totals 15 residues. Germline CDR1 reads SGHRS; CDR2 reads YFSETQ. The CDR3, as DNA: TGCGCCAGCAGTACCCGAGGGAGGACAACGGATGAGCAGTTCTTC. This encodes CASSTRGRTTDEQFF.

The DNA for the CDR3 is TGCAGCGTTCATTTAGGGGGTCAAGATACGCAGTATTTT. Translation: CSVHLGGQDTQYF. This chain links TRBV29-1 with TRBJ2-3; perhaps TRBD1 as D (6 bases). CDR1 and CDR2 (germline): SQVTM, ANQGSEA. This CDR3 is built from 13 residues. The V end was cut by 5 bases, the J end by 5 bases, with 14 bases between.